Listed below are T cell receptor beta chains from one sample, sequenced in a study of blood T cell repertoires in COVID-19. The table came from immunoSEQ multiplex PCR; TCRdb's copy has only in-frame clones and leaves some out. The top ten clones hold roughly 1.6% of a sample with more than 200,000 clones, around 84% of them seen once. The sequenced material came from PBMCs or T cells enriched from blood (not recorded which). The receptors were gathered from a woman in her 50s who had recovered from COVID-19. CDR3s include the opening cysteine and the closing phenylalanine or tryptophan. A D gene is named only where the DNA matches it firmly. Rows may omit the clone size; those that give it use once, few, many or a size class.

D gene	V gene	J gene	clone size	CDR3 DNA	CDR3 protein
TRBD1	TRBV5-1	TRBJ1-6	-	TGCGCCAGCAGCCGAGGGACAGGGGAAAATTCACCCCTCCACTTT	CASSRGTGENSPLHF
TRBD1	TRBV7-2	TRBJ2-2	-	TGTGCCAGCGGGGGACAGGGGCACACCGGGGAGCTGTTTTTT	CASGGQGHTGELFF
-	TRBV6-4	TRBJ2-3	-	TGTGCCAGCAGTGGGGACATTTGGATTGGAAATACGCAGTATTTT	CASSGDIWIGNTQYF
-	TRBV2	TRBJ2-1	-	TGTGCCAGCACCACTACGTTCGTCTTTAATGAGCAGTTCTTC	CASTTTFVFNEQFF
-	TRBV7-3	TRBJ2-1	once	TGTGCCAGCAGCTTCAGACTTTTCAATGAGCAGTTCTTC	CASSFRLFNEQFF
TRBD1	TRBV2	TRBJ2-1	-	TGTGCCAGCAACCGACAGGGCCCCAATGAGCAGTTCTTC	CASNRQGPNEQFF
-	TRBV7-9	TRBJ1-1	-	TGTGCCAGCAGCTTAGTGTTTGGCTCCACTGAAGCTTTCTTT	CASSLVFGSTEAFF
-	TRBV9	TRBJ1-3	-	TGTGCCAGCAGCATCCAAGGGGGACCGTCCTCTGGAAACACCATATATTTT	CASSIQGGPSSGNTIYF
-	TRBV6-5	TRBJ2-1	-	TGTGCCAGCAGTACAGGGCTCAGCTCCTACAATGAGCAGTTCTTC	CASSTGLSSYNEQFF
-	TRBV28	TRBJ1-2	-	TGTGCCAGCCATCAAGGGGGTGGCTATGGCTACACCTTC	CASHQGGGYGYTF
-	TRBV10-1	TRBJ2-2	-	TGCGCCAGCAGTGAGTCGGCTCGCACCGGGGAGCTGTTTTTT	CASSESARTGELFF
-	TRBV27	TRBJ2-6	-	TGTGCCAGCAGTTCCCTCTCTGGGGCCAACGTCCTGACTTTC	CASSSLSGANVLTF
-	TRBV20-1	TRBJ1-2	-	TGCAGTGCCGGAGAGGGCTATGGCTACACCTTC	CSAGEGYGYTF
-	TRBV28	TRBJ1-1	-	TGTGCCAGCATTCCTCACACCGGACAGCCTGAAGCTTTCTTT	CASIPHTGQPEAFF